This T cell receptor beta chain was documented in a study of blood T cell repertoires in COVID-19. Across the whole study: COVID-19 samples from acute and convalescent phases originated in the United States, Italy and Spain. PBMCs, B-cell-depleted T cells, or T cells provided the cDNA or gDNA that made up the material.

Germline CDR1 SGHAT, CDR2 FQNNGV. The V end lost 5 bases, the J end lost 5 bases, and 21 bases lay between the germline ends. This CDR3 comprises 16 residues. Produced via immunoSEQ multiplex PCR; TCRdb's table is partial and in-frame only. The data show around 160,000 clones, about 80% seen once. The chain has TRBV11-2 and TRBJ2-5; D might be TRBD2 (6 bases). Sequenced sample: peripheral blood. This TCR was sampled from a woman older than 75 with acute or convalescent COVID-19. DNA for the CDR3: TGTGCCAGCAGCCGTAGCGGTCAAAACCCAGGGGAGACCCAGTACTTC. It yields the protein CASSRSGQNPGETQYF.